This passage covers 15 T cell receptor beta chains from one sample sequenced in a study of cytomegalovirus exposure and HLA in healthy donors. Some clones are missing from TCRdb's copy, which holds only in-frame ones; the method was immunoSEQ multiplex PCR. The table lists 120,000 to 150,000 clones, approximately 87% of them singletons. The sequenced sample was PBMCs. These receptors were obtained from a man in his late teens or twenties in good health and CMV-seronegative.

The chain links TRBV28 to TRBJ2-2; 8 positions match TRBD2. This CDR3 has 18 residues. Trimming removed 3 bases from V and 8 bases from J; junction bases left unmatched: 17. Germline-derived CDR1 and CDR2 are MDHEN and SYDVKM. CDR3: CASSFMLELAVSKGELFF. The CDR3 DNA reads as TGTGCCAGCAGTTTCATGCTGGAACTAGCGGTATCTAAAGGGGAGCTGTTTTTT.

The rearrangement links TRBV10-2 to TRBJ2-5, with 9 bases lining up with TRBD1. Per germline, CDR1 WSHSY and CDR2 SAAADI. With V trimmed by 8 bases and J by 1 base, 5 bases remained unmatched. The length of the CDR3 is 14 residues. The CDR3 sequence is CASGTGTFQETQYF. The CDR3 coding sequence is TGCGCCAGCGGGACAGGGACCTTCCAAGAGACCCAGTACTTC.

V gene TRBV6-5 combines with J gene TRBJ1-4, with 7 nucleotides matching TRBD1. CDR3 size: 16 residues. V dropped 4 bases and J dropped 3; count of bases not matched to a gene: 8. Germline V gene lookup returns CDR1 MNHEY and CDR2 SVGAGI. The CDR3 reads CASSFQTGSPNEKLFF. CDR3 sequence (DNA): TGTGCCAGCAGTTTTCAGACAGGGTCCCCTAATGAAAAACTGTTTTTT.

This clone is categorized as medium-sized. Written as DNA, the CDR3 is TGTGCCAGCAGCTTTTCGCAGGGGGCGTATAACGGGGAGCTGTTTTTT. Translating it yields CASSFSQGAYNGELFF. V usage is TRBV7-6 and J usage is TRBJ2-2, with 8 bases that match TRBD1. Germline V CDR1 and CDR2: SGHVS, FNYEAQ. J was trimmed by 7 bases and V by 3 bases; bases with no gene match: 10. CDR3 length: 16 amino acids.

This sequence joins TRBV11-2 and TRBJ2-7; 7 bases map to TRBD1. The CDR3 totals 13 residues. With 5 bases clipped from V and 4 bases from J, the junction kept 5 bases outside the gene matches. CDR1 is SGHAT and CDR2 is FQNNGV in the germline V gene. DNA for the CDR3: TGTGCCAGCAGCCCGACAGGGTCGTACGAGCAGTACTTC. As protein: CASSPTGSYEQYF.

V gene TRBV5-1 combines with J gene TRBJ1-1; tentative D call: TRBD1 (5 bases). This CDR3 region has 14 residues. The germline gives CDR1 SGHRS, CDR2 YFSETQ. Trimming pared 5 bases from V and 2 bases from J, leaving 13 bases between. CDR3 sequence reads: CASRTAGQNTEAFF. The CDR3 nucleotides read TGCGCCAGCAGGACGGCAGGGCAAAACACTGAAGCTTTCTTT. Complete variable domain (other parts from reference TRBV5-1 and TRBJ1-1): KAGVTQTPRYLIKTRGQQVTLSCSPISGHRSVSWYQQTPGQGLQFLFEYFSETQRNKGNFPGRFSGRQFSNSRSEMNVSTLELGDSALYLCASRTAGQNTEAFFGQGTRLTVV.

The CDR3 nucleotides read TGTGCCAGCAGCTTGGGAGGACTAGCGGCCTCTGGGGCCAACGTCCTGACTTTC. This sequence encodes CASSLGGLAASGANVLTF. V usage is TRBV5-6 and J usage is TRBJ2-6; 10 positions match TRBD2. The germline CDR1 and CDR2 sequences are SGHDT and YYEEEE. V lost 0 bases to trimming and J lost 0 bases; unmatched junction nucleotides: 3. The CDR3 is 18 amino acids.

The V call is TRBV10-3, the J call TRBJ2-1; the D is unclear. V was cut by 0 bases and J by 2 bases, with 5 bases left in between. The CDR3 loop spans 14 amino acids. CDR1 is ENHRY, CDR2 SYGVKD, per germline. CDR3 protein: CAISESNTYNEQFF. The CDR3 DNA is TGTGCCATCAGTGAGTCGAACACCTACAATGAGCAGTTCTTC.

The chain carries TRBV7-9 and TRBJ2-2; possibly TRBD2 for D (6 bases). The CDR3 is made up of 17 amino acids. Germline CDR1 and CDR2: SEHNR and FQNEAQ (reference sequence). Between the trimmed V and J ends, which lost 4 bases and 1 base, there was a span of 16 bases. The CDR3 DNA follows: TGTGCCAGCAGCTATTGGGGGGTTGTTTTGAACACCGGGGAGCTGTTTTTT. Translated: CASSYWGVVLNTGELFF.

The V call is TRBV7-8, the J call TRBJ2-5; tentatively, D is TRBD2 (7 bases). CDR3 length: 14 amino acids. V lost 1 base, J lost 5 bases, and 11 bases lay in between. Germline V gene sequence: CDR1 SGHVS, CDR2 FQNEAQ. The CDR3 DNA reads TGTGCCAGCAGCTTAGTGTCGGGGGGCGAGACCCAGTACTTC. This encodes CASSLVSGGETQYF. The complete variable domain, with remaining parts taken from reference TRBV7-8 and TRBJ2-5, reads GAGVSQSPRYKVAKRGQDVALRCDPISGHVSLFWYQQALGQGPEFLTYFQNEAQLDKSGLPSDRFFAERPEGSVSTLKIQRTQQEDSAVYLCASSLVSGGETQYFGPGTRLLVL.

This chain links TRBV11-1 with TRBJ2-5; TRBD1 matches 9 bases. This CDR3 has 16 amino acids. Germline V lookup: CDR1 SGHAT, CDR2 FQDESV (reference sequence). V trimming: 4 bases; J trimming: 1 base; junction bases outside the gene matches: 7. CDR3 amino acids: CASSSGTGNLQETQYF. The CDR3 bases are TGTGCCAGCAGCTCAGGGACAGGGAACCTCCAAGAGACCCAGTACTTC.

This rearrangement joins TRBV7-6 to TRBJ2-5; TRBD2 is a possible D gene (5 bases). The germline V and J ends were trimmed by 1 base and 3 bases, with 6 bases remaining between them. CDR3 length: 13 amino acids. Germline assignment: CDR1 SGHVS and CDR2 FNYEAQ. The CDR3 loop is CASSLDGEETQYF. DNA for the CDR3: TGTGCCAGCAGCTTAGACGGGGAAGAGACCCAGTACTTC.

This chain links TRBV30 with TRBJ2-7, with 8 bases matching TRBD1. With V trimmed by 3 bases and J by 1 base, 14 bases remained unmatched. CDR1 and CDR2 from the germline V gene are GTSNPN and SVGIG (reference sequence). The CDR3 runs to 17 residues. CDR3 sequence reads: CAWRDRDRRRSSYEQYF. The CDR3 DNA follows: TGTGCCTGGAGGGACCGGGACAGGAGGAGGTCGTCCTACGAGCAGTACTTC.

This chain joins TRBV5-1 and TRBJ1-2; 7 bases match TRBD1. The CDR3 runs to 14 residues. V was clipped by 0 bases and J by 3 bases; unmatched bases: 2. Germline CDR1 and CDR2: SGHRS and YFSETQ. The CDR3 protein is CASSLDRGHYGYTF. Here the CDR3 DNA reads TGCGCCAGCAGCTTGGACAGGGGCCACTATGGCTACACCTTC.

J is TRBJ2-7 and V is TRBV27; 8 bases align to TRBD1. Germline V CDR1 and CDR2: MNHEY, SMNVEV (reference sequence). Unmatched junction bases numbered 9, after V lost 6 bases and J lost 5 bases. The CDR3 is made up of 14 amino acids. CDR3 DNA: TGTGCCAGCAGCTACAGGGGGAACCGGCACGAGCAGTACTTC. Its protein product is CASSYRGNRHEQYF.